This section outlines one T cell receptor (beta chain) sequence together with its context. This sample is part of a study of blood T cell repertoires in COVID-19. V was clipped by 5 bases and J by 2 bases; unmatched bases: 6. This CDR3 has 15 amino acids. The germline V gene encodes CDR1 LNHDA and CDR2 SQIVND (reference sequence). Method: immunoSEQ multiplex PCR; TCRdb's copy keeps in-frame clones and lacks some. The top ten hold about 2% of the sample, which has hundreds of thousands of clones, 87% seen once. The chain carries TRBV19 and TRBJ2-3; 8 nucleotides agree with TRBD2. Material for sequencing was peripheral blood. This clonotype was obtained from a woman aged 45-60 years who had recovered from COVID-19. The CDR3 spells CASSGLAWDTDTQYF. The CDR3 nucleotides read TGTGCCAGTAGTGGACTAGCTTGGGACACAGATACGCAGTATTTT.